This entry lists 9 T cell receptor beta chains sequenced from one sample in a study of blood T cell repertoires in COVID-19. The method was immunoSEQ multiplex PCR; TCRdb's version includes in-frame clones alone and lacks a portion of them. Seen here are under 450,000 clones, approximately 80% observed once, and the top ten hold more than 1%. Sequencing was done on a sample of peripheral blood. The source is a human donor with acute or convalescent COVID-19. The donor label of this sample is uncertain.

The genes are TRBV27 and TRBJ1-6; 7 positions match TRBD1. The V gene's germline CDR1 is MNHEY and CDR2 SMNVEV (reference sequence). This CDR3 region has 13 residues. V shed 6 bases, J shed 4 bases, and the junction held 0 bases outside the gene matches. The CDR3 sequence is CASRTGYNSPLHF. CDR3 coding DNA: TGTGCCAGCAGGACAGGGTATAATTCACCCCTCCACTTT.

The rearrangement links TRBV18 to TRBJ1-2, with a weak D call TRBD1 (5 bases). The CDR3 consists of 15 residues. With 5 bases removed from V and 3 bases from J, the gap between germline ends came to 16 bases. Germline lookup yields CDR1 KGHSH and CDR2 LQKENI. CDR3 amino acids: CASSALPPGDYGYTF. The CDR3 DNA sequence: TGTGCCAGCTCAGCTCTGCCTCCGGGGGACTATGGCTACACCTTC. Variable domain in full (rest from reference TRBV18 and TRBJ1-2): NAGVMQNPRHLVRRRGQEARLRCSPMKGHSHVYWYRQLPEEGLKFMVYLQKENIIDESGMPKERFSAEFPKEGPSILRIQQVVRGDSAAYFCASSALPPGDYGYTFGSGTRLTVV.

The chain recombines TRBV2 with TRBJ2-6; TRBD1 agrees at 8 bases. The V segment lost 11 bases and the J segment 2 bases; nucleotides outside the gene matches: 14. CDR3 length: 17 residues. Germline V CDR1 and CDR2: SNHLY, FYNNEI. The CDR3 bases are TGTGCCGGGCAGGGGGCCTCGGACGGGACTGGGGCCAACGTCCTGACTTTC. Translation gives CAGQGASDGTGANVLTF.

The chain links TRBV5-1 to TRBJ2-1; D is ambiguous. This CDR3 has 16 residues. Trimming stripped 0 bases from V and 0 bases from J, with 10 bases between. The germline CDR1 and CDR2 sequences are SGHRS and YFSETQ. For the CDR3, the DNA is TGCGCCAGCAGCTTGGTAATCGGTGGCTCCTACAATGAGCAGTTCTTC. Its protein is CASSLVIGGSYNEQFF.

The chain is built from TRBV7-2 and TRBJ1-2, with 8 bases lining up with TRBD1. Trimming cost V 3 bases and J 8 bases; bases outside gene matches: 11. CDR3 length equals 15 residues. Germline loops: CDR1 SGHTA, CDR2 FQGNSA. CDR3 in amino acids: CASSFIQDRVGGYTF. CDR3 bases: TGTGCCAGCAGCTTTATTCAGGACAGGGTAGGCGGCTACACCTTC. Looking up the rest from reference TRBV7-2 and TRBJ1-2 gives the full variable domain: GAGVSQSPSNKVTEKGKDVELRCDPISGHTALYWYRQSLGQGLEFLIYFQGNSAPDKSGLPSDRFSAERTGGSVSTLTIQRTQQEDSAVYLCASSFIQDRVGGYTFGSGTRLTVV.

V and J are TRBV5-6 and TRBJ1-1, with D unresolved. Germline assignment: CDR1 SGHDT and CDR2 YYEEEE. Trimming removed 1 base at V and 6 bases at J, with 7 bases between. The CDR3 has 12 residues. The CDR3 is CASSLFSSEAFF. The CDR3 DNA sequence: TGTGCCAGCAGCTTGTTCTCTTCTGAAGCTTTCTTT.

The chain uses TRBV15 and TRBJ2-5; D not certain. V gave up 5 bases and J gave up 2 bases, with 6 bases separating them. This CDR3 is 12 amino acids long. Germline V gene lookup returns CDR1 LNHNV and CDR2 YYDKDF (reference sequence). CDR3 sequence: CATSETQETQYF. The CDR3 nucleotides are TGTGCCACCAGCGAGACACAAGAGACCCAGTACTTC.

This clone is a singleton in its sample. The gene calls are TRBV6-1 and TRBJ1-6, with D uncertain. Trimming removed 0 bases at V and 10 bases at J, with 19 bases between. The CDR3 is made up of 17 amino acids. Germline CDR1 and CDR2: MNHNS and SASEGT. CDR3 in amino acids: CASSEALGPGVRSPLHF. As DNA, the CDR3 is TGTGCCAGCAGTGAAGCGCTTGGCCCAGGTGTCAGGTCACCCCTCCACTTT.

The CDR3, as DNA: TGTGCCTGGAGTAACCAGACAGGCAAGCAGTTCTTC. This codes for CAWSNQTGKQFF. The chain combines TRBV30 with TRBJ2-1; possibly TRBD1 for D (6 bases). The CDR3 is 12 amino acids. Germline values: CDR1 GTSNPN, CDR2 SVGIG (reference sequence). V was cut by 2 bases and J by 11 bases, with 13 bases left in between.